The sequence of this T cell receptor beta chain was determined in a study of T cells in Graves' hyperthyroidism and ophthalmopathy. Across the study: Blood was drawn when the patient was first diagnosed and still untreated.

A NOSPECS grade of at least 4, a Clinical Activity Score of at least 3 and duration under 3 months were recorded in ophthalmopathy patients. Investigators excluded patients with uncontrolled infection, other autoimmune disease, pregnancy or lactation. Diagnoses rested on clinical symptoms, serum thyroxine and TRAb, thyroid ultrasound and orbital computed tomography. This clonotype was observed many times. There were TCR beta CDR3 regions amplified from RNA transcripts. HTBI primers were employed in a first-round RT-PCR of the TCR CDR3. Each CDR3 protein gets one entry after TCRdb re-called the multiplex PCR reads with MiXCR. The repertoire holds about 530,000 distinct CDR3 sequences, roughly 17% seen once, with approximately 16% in the top ten. Germline assignment: CDR1 GTSNPN and CDR2 SVGIG (reference sequence). Trimming pared 2 bases from V and 5 bases from J, leaving 22 bases between. CDR3 size: 17 residues.

The receptor was derived from a young woman with Graves' ophthalmopathy. The genes are TRBV30 and TRBJ2-1, with a weak D call TRBD2 (6 bases). Sequences were obtained from blood. The CDR3 loop is CAWSFPGLRGENNEQFF. CDR3 nucleotide sequence: TGTGCCTGGAGTTTCCCGGGTCTGCGCGGGGAGAACAATGAGCAGTTCTTC.